These 15 T cell receptor beta chains were all obtained from the same sample, sequenced in a study of cytomegalovirus exposure and HLA in healthy donors listed by TCRdb under 2017. The method was the immunoSEQ multiplex PCR assay. The multiplex PCR relied on a mix of 60 forward primers for TCR Vbeta segments and 13 reverse primers for TCR Jbeta segments. TCRdb re-hosts the immuneACCESS table, in-frame sequences only. Its copies lack some clones; in the studies checked, an unresolved V gene accounts for under half of them, and the cause for the rest is not known. This sample gives some 140,000 clones in total; roughly 80% of them show up just once. The ten largest clones take up more than 3% of the sample. Sequences were obtained from PBMCs. Receptors were obtained from a female donor in good health and CMV-seronegative.

The table lists this clone with a few counts. This chain uses TRBV7-8 with TRBJ2-5, with 7 bases that match TRBD1. Germline V gene data show CDR1 as SGHVS and CDR2 as FQNEAQ. Trimming removed 0 bases from V and 4 bases from J; junction bases left unmatched: 11. The CDR3 has 17 residues. The CDR3 loop reads CASSLAHTGVSGETQYF. The CDR3 region has the DNA TGTGCCAGCAGCTTAGCGCACACAGGGGTATCGGGAGAGACCCAGTACTTC.

As regards this clone: The identical CDR3 is also encoded by other nucleotide sequences in the sample. The chain couples TRBV5-1 to TRBJ1-4; possibly TRBD1 for D (5 bases). Germline V gene data show CDR1 as SGHRS and CDR2 as YFSETQ. V shed 1 base and J shed 2 bases, with 9 bases lying between them. This CDR3 comprises 15 residues. The CDR3 here is CASSLQGDTNEKLFF. DNA of the CDR3: TGCGCCAGCAGCTTGCAGGGTGACACTAATGAAAAACTGTTTTTT.

The DNA of the CDR3 is TGCAGCGTCCCCCAGGTAGCGGGGGGGCCCGGGGAGCTGTTTTTT. Protein sequence: CSVPQVAGGPGELFF. The V and J genes are TRBV29-1 and TRBJ2-2, with TRBD2 identical over 11 bases. Losses at the gene ends were 6 bases for V and 6 bases for J; bases not matched to a gene: 9. The CDR3 consists of 15 residues. In germline, CDR1 is SQVTM, CDR2 ANQGSEA.

The J gene is TRBJ2-7, the V gene TRBV27; TRBD1 agrees at 8 bases. The CDR3 contains 14 residues. V was clipped by 5 bases and J by 1 base; unmatched bases: 4. Germline V gene lookup returns CDR1 MNHEY and CDR2 SMNVEV (reference sequence). CDR3 sequence reads: CASSPRQGSYEQYF. The CDR3 nucleotides are TGTGCCAGCAGTCCTAGACAGGGGTCCTACGAGCAGTACTTC.

The chain carries TRBV9 and TRBJ2-6, with no clear D. V lost 1 base to trimming and J lost 2 bases, with 7 bases between them. The CDR3 contains 15 residues. Per germline, CDR1 SGDLS and CDR2 YYNGEE. The CDR3 bases are TGTGCCAGCAGCGTAACTGTTGCTGGGGCCAACGTCCTGACTTTC. This codes for CASSVTVAGANVLTF.

This clone was counted between two and nine times. V usage is TRBV5-4 and J usage is TRBJ2-7; a possible D gene is TRBD1 (6 bases). The CDR3 has 13 residues. Germline-derived CDR1 and CDR2 are SGHNT and YYREEE (reference sequence). Trimming shortened V by 7 bases and J by 3 bases, and 14 bases separated the two germline ends. The CDR3 nucleotides are TGTGCCAGCCGGGGACACGAGAGCTACGAGCAGTACTTC. It encodes CASRGHESYEQYF.

This clone was seen more than once but under ten times. One junction end does not reproduce the germline sequence, and a read error may be involved. V is TRBV7-9 and J is TRBJ1-3; 7 positions match TRBD1. CDR1 and CDR2 (germline): SEHNR, FQNEAQ (reference sequence). CDR3 size: 16 residues. The CDR3 coding sequence is TGTTCCAGCAGCTTTTGGACAGGCATCTCTGGAAACACCATATATTTT. Amino acid sequence: CSSSFWTGISGNTIYF.

This chain's CDR3 is CASSIGQGNEKLFF. The CDR3 region has the DNA TGTGCCAGTAGTATCGGGCAGGGGAATGAAAAACTGTTTTTT. This chain uses TRBV19 with TRBJ1-4; D is possibly TRBD1 (6 bases). V lost 3 bases to trimming and J lost 5 bases, with 10 bases between them. Germline assignment: CDR1 LNHDA and CDR2 SQIVND (reference sequence). CDR3 length: 14 amino acids. The variable domain in full, with the rest retrieved from reference TRBV19 and TRBJ1-4, is DGGITQSPKYLFRKEGQNVTLSCEQNLNHDAMYWYRQDPGQGLRLIYYSQIVNDFQKGDIAEGYSVSREKKESFPLTVTSAQKNPTAFYLCASSIGQGNEKLFFGSGTQLSVL.

This clone was counted between two and nine times. The chain is built from TRBV7-2 and TRBJ1-1; no clear D gene. V lost 5 bases to trimming and J lost 1 base, with 14 bases between them. The germline gives CDR1 SGHTA, CDR2 FQGNSA. The CDR3 covers 15 residues. The CDR3 bases are TGTGCCAGCAGCCCAAGTAACATCCCGAACACTGAAGCTTTCTTT. It translates to CASSPSNIPNTEAFF.

The rearrangement links TRBV9 to TRBJ2-2, with 10 positions matching TRBD2. The V and J ends lost 3 bases and 0 bases, in that order; junction bases with no gene match: 5. Germline CDR1 reads SGDLS; CDR2 reads YYNGEE. There are 17 residues in the CDR3. The CDR3 sequence is CASSATGTSANTGELFF. As DNA, the CDR3 is TGTGCCAGCAGCGCAACCGGGACTAGCGCGAACACCGGGGAGCTGTTTTTT.

The chain combines TRBV5-8 with TRBJ1-6; D not certain. The CDR3 totals 13 residues. Germline V gene lookup returns CDR1 SGHTS and CDR2 YDEGEE. Trimming pared 3 bases from V and 7 bases from J, leaving 8 bases between. This chain's CDR3 is CASSYRKNSPLHF. Written as DNA, the CDR3 is TGTGCCAGCAGCTACAGAAAAAATTCACCCCTCCACTTT.

This chain connects TRBV5-4 to TRBJ2-5, with D possibly being TRBD2 (5 bases). The CDR3 is made up of 13 amino acids. Trimming cost V 0 bases and J 4 bases, with 7 bases left between them. Germline assignment: CDR1 SGHNT and CDR2 YYREEE (reference sequence). CDR3 sequence reads: CASSLVGRETQYF. Here the CDR3 DNA reads TGTGCCAGCAGCTTGGTGGGGAGAGAGACCCAGTACTTC.

In the case of this clone: At one end, the junction sequence differs from germline, possibly due to a read error. V gene TRBV29-1 combines with J gene TRBJ2-5, with 8 bases fitting TRBD2. The CDR3 covers 16 residues. Germline V gene sequence: CDR1 SQVTM, CDR2 ANQGSEA. This CDR3 is CSVERRGGAVQGTQYF. The CDR3, as DNA: TGCAGCGTTGAACGTCGGGGGGGTGCGGTCCAAGGGACCCAGTACTTC.

The chain is built from TRBV5-1 and TRBJ1-2, with D possibly matching TRBD1 (6 bases). V was pared by 6 bases and J by 2 bases, with 11 bases between. The length of the CDR3 is 13 residues. Germline-derived CDR1 and CDR2 are SGHRS and YFSETQ. CDR3 sequence (DNA): TGCGCCAGCACCCGGGACAACAACTATGGCTACACCTTC. Its protein product is CASTRDNNYGYTF.

There are a few counts of this clone. The gene calls are TRBV5-1 and TRBJ2-7; 10 bases agree with TRBD1. Germline V gene data show CDR1 as SGHRS and CDR2 as YFSETQ. V gave up 5 bases and J gave up 4 bases; unmatched junction bases: 6. The CDR3 extends over 14 amino acids. The CDR3 reads CASRFGTGVYEQYF. CDR3 sequence (DNA): TGCGCCAGCAGATTCGGGACAGGGGTTTACGAGCAGTACTTC.